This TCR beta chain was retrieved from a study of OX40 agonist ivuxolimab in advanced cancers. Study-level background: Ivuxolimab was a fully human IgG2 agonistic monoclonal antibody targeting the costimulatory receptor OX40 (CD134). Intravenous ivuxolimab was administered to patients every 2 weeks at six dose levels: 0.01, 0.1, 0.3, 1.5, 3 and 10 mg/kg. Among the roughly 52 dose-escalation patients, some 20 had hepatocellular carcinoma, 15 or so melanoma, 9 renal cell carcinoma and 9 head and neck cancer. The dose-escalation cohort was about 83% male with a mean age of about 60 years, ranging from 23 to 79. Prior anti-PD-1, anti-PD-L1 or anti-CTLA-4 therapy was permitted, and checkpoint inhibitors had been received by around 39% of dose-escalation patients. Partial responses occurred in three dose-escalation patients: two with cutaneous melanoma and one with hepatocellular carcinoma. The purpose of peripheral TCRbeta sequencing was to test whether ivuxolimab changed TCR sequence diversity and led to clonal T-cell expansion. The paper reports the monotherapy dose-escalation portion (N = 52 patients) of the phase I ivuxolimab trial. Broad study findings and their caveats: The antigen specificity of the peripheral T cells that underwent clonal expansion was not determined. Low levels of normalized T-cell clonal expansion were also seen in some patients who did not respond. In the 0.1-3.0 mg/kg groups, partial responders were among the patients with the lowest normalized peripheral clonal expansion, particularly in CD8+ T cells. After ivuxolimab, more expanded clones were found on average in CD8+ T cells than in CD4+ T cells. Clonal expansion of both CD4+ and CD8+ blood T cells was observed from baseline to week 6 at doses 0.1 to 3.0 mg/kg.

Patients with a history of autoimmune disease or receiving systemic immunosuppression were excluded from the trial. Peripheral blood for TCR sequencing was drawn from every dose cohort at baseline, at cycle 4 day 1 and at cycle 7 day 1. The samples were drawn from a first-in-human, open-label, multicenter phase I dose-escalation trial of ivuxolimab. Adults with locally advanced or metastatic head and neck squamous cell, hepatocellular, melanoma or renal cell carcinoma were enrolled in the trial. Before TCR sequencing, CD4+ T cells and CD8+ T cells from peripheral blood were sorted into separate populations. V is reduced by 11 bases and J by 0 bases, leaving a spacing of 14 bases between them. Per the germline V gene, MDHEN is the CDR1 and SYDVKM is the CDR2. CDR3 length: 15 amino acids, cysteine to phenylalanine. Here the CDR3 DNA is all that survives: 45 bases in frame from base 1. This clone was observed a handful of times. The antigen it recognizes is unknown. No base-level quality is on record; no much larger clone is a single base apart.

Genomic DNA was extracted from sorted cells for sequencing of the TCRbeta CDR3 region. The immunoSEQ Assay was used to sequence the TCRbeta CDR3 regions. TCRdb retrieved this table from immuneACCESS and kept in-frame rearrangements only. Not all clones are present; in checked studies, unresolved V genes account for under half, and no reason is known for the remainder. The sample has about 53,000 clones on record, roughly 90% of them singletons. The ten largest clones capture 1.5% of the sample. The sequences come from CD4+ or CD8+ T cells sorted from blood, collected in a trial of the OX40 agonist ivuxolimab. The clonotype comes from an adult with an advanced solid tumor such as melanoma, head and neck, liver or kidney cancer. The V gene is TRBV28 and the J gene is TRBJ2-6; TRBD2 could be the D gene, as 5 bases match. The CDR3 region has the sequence CAGSRRASGANVLTF. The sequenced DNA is TGTGCCGGTTCTAGGCGGGCCTCTGGGGCCAACGTCCTGACTTTC.